This passage covers 16 T cell receptor beta chains from one sample sequenced in a study of blood T cells in healthy people across ages. A second PCR of roughly 6 to 12 cycles used a sample-barcoded 5' primer and a J-beta primer mix. One entry per CDR3 protein, called by TCRdb with MiXCR from the 5' RACE reads. The sample has roughly 560,000 distinct CDR3 sequences; about 25% are singletons. These data were likewise used in another study, on T cells of mothers and their children.

Sequenced input: blood. The source of these receptors is a boy younger than 18 in good health.

The chain couples TRBV20-1 to TRBJ2-3; D is possibly TRBD1 or TRBD2 (5 bases each). Germline lookup yields CDR1 DFQATT and CDR2 SNEGSKA (reference sequence). Trimming pared 3 bases from V and 1 base from J, leaving 14 bases between. This CDR3 comprises 15 residues. In DNA form, the CDR3 reads TGCAGTGCTAGGGGTCGGGGCGCGGGCACAGATACGCAGTATTTT. It specifies CSARGRGAGTDTQYF.

A few counts support this clonotype. The rearrangement joins TRBV12-3 or TRBV12-4 to TRBJ1-4; 7 nucleotides line up with TRBD1. The J segment lost 8 bases and the V segment lost 4 bases, leaving 4 bases of the junction unmatched. CDR3 length equals 13 residues. The CDR3 sequence is CASSSGTVEKLFF. CDR3 DNA sequence: TGTGCCAGCAGTTCTGGGACAGTCGAAAAACTGTTTTTT.

In this sample, this clonotype turned up a few times. The chain combines TRBV18 with TRBJ2-7, with D unresolved. Trimming removed 3 bases at V and 2 bases at J, with 17 bases between. CDR3 size: 16 residues. The germline V gene encodes CDR1 KGHSH and CDR2 LQKENI. The CDR3 reads CASSPVTGPHPYEQYF. The CDR3 DNA is TGTGCCAGCTCACCTGTTACCGGGCCTCACCCCTACGAGCAGTACTTC.

V gene TRBV28 combines with J gene TRBJ2-7; D not resolved. Germline CDR1 is MDHEN and CDR2 is SYDVKM. This CDR3 comprises 14 residues. The V gene lost 2 bases and the J gene lost 2 bases, with 10 bases spanning the gap. Written as DNA, the CDR3 is TGTGCCAGCAGTTTAACCAGGTTTCCCTACGAGCAGTACTTC. This codes for CASSLTRFPYEQYF.

The chain employs TRBV7-3 and TRBJ2-5; 14 positions agree with TRBD2. V lost 5 bases and J lost 2; bases outside the gene matches: 7. Germline loops: CDR1 SGHTA, CDR2 FQGTGA. This CDR3 region has 17 residues. The DNA of the CDR3 is TGTGCCAGCAGCCCTGACGGGACTAGCGGGAGACAAGAGACCCAGTACTTC. It translates to CASSPDGTSGRQETQYF.

Details on this clonotype: The junction differs from germline at one of its ends, possibly a read error. This chain uses TRBV6-2 or TRBV6-3 with TRBJ2-6; TRBD1 is a possible D gene (5 bases). CDR1 and CDR2 from the germline V gene are MNHEY and SVGEGT. The CDR3 covers 20 residues. The CDR3 protein is CASSYPMYQGVLSGANVLTF. The CDR3 DNA follows: TGTGCCAGCAGTTACCCGATGTATCAAGGGGTCCTCTCTGGGGCCAACGTCCTGACCTTC.

This rearrangement joins TRBV12-3 or TRBV12-4 to TRBJ2-3; possible D gene TRBD1, 6 bases. The CDR3 consists of 14 residues. Deletions cut 2 bases from V and 4 bases from J, with 10 bases between. The CDR3 is CASSLMTGSDTQYF. Written as DNA, the CDR3 is TGTGCCAGCAGTTTAATGACAGGATCAGATACGCAGTATTTT.

The rearrangement joins TRBV9 to TRBJ2-3, with D uncertain. Germline CDR1 reads SGDLS; CDR2 reads YYNGEE. Trimming pared 1 base from V and 2 bases from J, leaving 8 bases between. The CDR3 consists of 14 residues. DNA of the CDR3: TGTGCCAGCAGCGTAAATTGGTTCACAGATACGCAGTATTTT. It yields the protein CASSVNWFTDTQYF.

This chain connects TRBV5-1 to TRBJ1-4; maybe TRBD1 (5 bases). With 4 bases removed from V and 8 bases from J, the gap between germline ends came to 15 bases. Germline CDR1 is SGHRS and CDR2 is YFSETQ. The CDR3 runs 14 residues. The CDR3 sequence is CASSGDRRREKLFF. The CDR3 DNA follows: TGCGCCAGCAGCGGGGACCGGCGGAGGGAAAAACTGTTTTTT.

The chain combines TRBV27 with TRBJ1-5; D might be TRBD1 (6 bases). Germline lookup yields CDR1 MNHEY and CDR2 SMNVEV (reference sequence). CDR3 length: 15 residues. Trimming cost V 8 bases and J 2 bases, with 16 bases left between them. The CDR3 reads CASRRGGGGNQPQHF. Written as DNA, the CDR3 is TGTGCCAGCCGAAGGGGGGGTGGCGGCAATCAGCCCCAGCATTTT.

The genes are TRBV29-1 and TRBJ1-6; weak D call: TRBD1 (5 bases). This CDR3 contains 13 residues. With 5 bases removed from V and 6 bases from J, the gap between germline ends came to 11 bases. Germline CDR1 is SQVTM and CDR2 is ANQGSEA. CDR3 DNA: TGCAGCGTTATGTTACAGGCTAATTCACCCCTCCACTTT. Translating it yields CSVMLQANSPLHF.

J is TRBJ1-2 and V is TRBV29-1; 7 bases are a match to TRBD1. The germline CDR1 and CDR2 sequences are SQVTM and ANQGSEA. J was trimmed by 6 bases and V by 4 bases; bases with no gene match: 14. The CDR3 totals 15 residues. For the CDR3, the DNA is TGCAGCGTTGTGGGTGGGGACAGTCAGAGAAATGGCTACACCTTC. Its translation: CSVVGGDSQRNGYTF.

The J gene is TRBJ2-3, the V gene TRBV20-1; a weak D match, TRBD1 (5 bases). V shed 6 bases and J shed 0 bases, with 10 bases lying between them. The CDR3 consists of 13 residues. Germline loops: CDR1 DFQATT, CDR2 SNEGSKA (reference sequence). The CDR3 spells CSAQGPSTDTQYF. The CDR3 DNA is TGCAGTGCCCAGGGCCCAAGCACAGATACGCAGTATTTT.

This rearrangement joins TRBV12-3 or TRBV12-4 to TRBJ1-5; D is perhaps TRBD1 (6 bases). The CDR3 sequence is 16 residues long. The V end lost 6 bases, the J end lost 3 bases, and 18 bases lay between the germline ends. Here the CDR3 DNA reads TGTGCCAGCAGCCCCGGGGGGACAAGGGACAATCAGCCCCAGCATTTT. Its protein product is CASSPGGTRDNQPQHF.

The chain recombines TRBV11-2 with TRBJ1-6; D is possibly TRBD1 (5 bases). This CDR3 comprises 13 residues. CDR1 is SGHAT, CDR2 FQNNGV, per germline. Trimming pared 5 bases from V and 12 bases from J, leaving 14 bases between. In DNA, the CDR3 is TGTGCCAGCAGCCCAGGGAATCGGATACCCCTCCACTTT. Its translation: CASSPGNRIPLHF.

The gene calls are TRBV3-1 and TRBJ2-3, with TRBD1 identical over 10 bases. This CDR3 has 14 residues. Germline values: CDR1 LGHDT, CDR2 YNNKEL (reference sequence). V lost 7 bases to trimming and J lost 5 bases; unmatched junction nucleotides: 6. CDR3 bases: TGTGCCAGCACCGGGACAGGGGAAGGAGATACGCAGTATTTT. Amino acid sequence: CASTGTGEGDTQYF.